A selection of T cell receptor beta chains follows, all from one sample in a study of control samples from healthy donors and cancer patients. Produced via immunoSEQ multiplex PCR; TCRdb's table is partial and in-frame only. This sample yields 90,000 to 150,000 clones, of which around 89% are seen a single time; almost 40% belongs to the top ten. The material sequenced was blood. The receptors were sampled from a man aged 50 or older in good health. The CDR3 runs from the conserved cysteine through the conserved F or W. A D gene is named only where the DNA matches it firmly. Size is omitted from some rows. Given values are once, few, many or a class for expanded clones.

>TRBJ1-2|TRBV9|13|.|.
TGTGCCAGCAGCCCCGCCGGGGCCTATGGCTACACCTTC
CASSPAGAYGYTF
>TRBJ1-4|TRBV11-2|17|.|.
TGTGCCAGCAGCTTAGGACCCAACAGGGTAACTAATGAAAAACTGTTTTTT
CASSLGPNRVTNEKLFF
>TRBJ1-5|TRBV6-5|13|.|.
TGTGCCAGCATCTTGAGTGGAAGTCAGCCCCAGCATTTT
CASILSGSQPQHF
>TRBJ2-2|TRBV29-1|15|TRBD1|.
TGCAGCGTTGAAGAAGACAGGGTGAACACCGGGGAGCTGTTTTTT
CSVEEDRVNTGELFF
>TRBJ1-1|TRBV11-2|14|TRBD1|.
TGTGCCAGCAGCTTCGGGACAGGGGACACTGAAGCTTTCTTT
CASSFGTGDTEAFF
>TRBJ2-3|TRBV4-3|12|.|.
TGCGCCAGCAGCCAAGTCGGAGATACGCAGTATTTT
CASSQVGDTQYF
>TRBJ2-5|TRBV7-6|15|TRBD1|.
TGTGCCAGCAGCCGCCGGGACAGGGTAGGGGAGACCCAGTACTTC
CASSRRDRVGETQYF
>TRBJ1-1|TRBV19|12|.|.
TGTGCCAGTAGTATCGGAAAGACTCAAGCTTTCTTT
CASSIGKTQAFF
>TRBJ2-1|TRBV7-9|15|.|.
TGTGCCAGCAGTTACGATCTGAGCTCCTACAATGAGCAGTTCTTC
CASSYDLSSYNEQFF
>TRBJ1-2|TRBV27|12|TRBD1|.
TGTGCCAGCAGTCGATTACAGGGGGGCTACACCTTC
CASSRLQGGYTF
>TRBJ2-3|TRBV6-5|15|TRBD1|.
TGTGCCAGCAGTTACAGGGGGCTCAGCACAGATACGCAGTATTTT
CASSYRGLSTDTQYF
>TRBJ2-1|TRBV5-1|19|TRBD2|.
TGCGCCAGCAGCTTGTACGCGACTAGCGGGGGCCGCTCCTACAATGAGCAGTTCTTC
CASSLYATSGGRSYNEQFF
>TRBJ1-2|TRBV29-1|12|.|.
TGCAGCGTTTCTCGTCGGGACAATGGCTACACCTTC
CSVSRRDNGYTF
>TRBJ1-1|TRBV19|13|.|.
TGTGCCAGTAGTAGGAGGGTGAACACTGAAGCTTTCTTT
CASSRRVNTEAFF
>TRBJ1-4|TRBV5-5|14|TRBD1|.
TGTGCCAGCAGCATCGGACAGGGTAATGAAAAACTGTTTTTT
CASSIGQGNEKLFF
>TRBJ1-1|TRBV9|16|.|few
TGTGCCAGCAGCCGGTTGACAGGCAACTTGAACACTGAAGCTTTCTTT
CASSRLTGNLNTEAFF
>TRBJ1-4|TRBV5-4|15|.|.
TGTGCCAGCAGCTCGTCCGGGACGGAGCCCGAAAAACTGTTTTTT
CASSSSGTEPEKLFF
>TRBJ1-5|TRBV30|15|.|once
TGTGCCTGGAGGATTGGACACAAGGTCTCTCAGCCCCAGCATTTT
CAWRIGHKVSQPQHF
>TRBJ2-3|TRBV24-1|15|TRBD2|.
TGTGCCACCAGTGATGGCGGGGGGCTAGGAGATACGCAGTATTTT
CATSDGGGLGDTQYF
>TRBJ2-5|TRBV22-1|16|.|.
TGTCCTGGGAGCGCGGACACCCGGGGAGTCCGGGAGACCCAGTACTTC
CPGSADTRGVRETQYF
>TRBJ2-7|TRBV7-8|16|TRBD1|.
TGTGCCAGCAGCTATAGGGCAGGACAGGGTCTCTACGAGCAGTACTTC
CASSYRAGQGLYEQYF